The T cell receptor (beta chain) described here comes from a study of OX40 agonist ivuxolimab in advanced cancers. Study-level points and caveats: Low normalized clonal expansion also occurred in some nonresponding patients.

The CDR3 totals 15 residues. The V end was cut by 6 bases, the J end by 4 bases, with 13 bases between. Germline CDR1 is MNHEY and CDR2 is SVGAGI. To note about this clone: Its specificity is unknown.

The assay was immunoSEQ multiplex PCR, and TCRdb's table has in-frame clones only and misses some. The repertoire includes around 95,000 clones, around 91% of them detected once, and about 0.15% sits in the top ten. The material was CD4+ or CD8+ T cells sorted from blood, obtained in a trial of the OX40 agonist ivuxolimab. V gene TRBV6-5 combines with J gene TRBJ2-6; D is unresolved. This TCR derives from an adult with an advanced solid tumor such as melanoma, head and neck, liver or kidney cancer. CDR3 amino acids: CASSDTLAGANVLTF. DNA for the CDR3: TGTGCCAGCAGCGACACTCTGGCCGGGGCCAACGTCCTGACTTTC.